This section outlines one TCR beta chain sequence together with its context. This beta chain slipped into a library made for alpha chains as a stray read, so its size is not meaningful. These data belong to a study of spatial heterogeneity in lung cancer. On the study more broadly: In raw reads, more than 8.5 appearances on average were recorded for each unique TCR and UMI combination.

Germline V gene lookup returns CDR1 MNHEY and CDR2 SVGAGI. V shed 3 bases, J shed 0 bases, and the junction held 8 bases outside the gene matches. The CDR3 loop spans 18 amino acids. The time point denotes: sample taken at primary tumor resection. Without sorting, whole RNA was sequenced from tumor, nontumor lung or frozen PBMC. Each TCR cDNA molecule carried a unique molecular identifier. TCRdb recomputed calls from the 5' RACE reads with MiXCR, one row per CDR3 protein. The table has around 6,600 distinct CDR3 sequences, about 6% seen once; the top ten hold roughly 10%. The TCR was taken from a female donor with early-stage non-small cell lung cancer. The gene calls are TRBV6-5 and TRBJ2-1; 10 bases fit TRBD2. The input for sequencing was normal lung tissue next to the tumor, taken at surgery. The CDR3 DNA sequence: TGTGCCAGCAGTTATGGGAGCGGGAGGGAGAGCTCCTACAATGAGCAGTTCTTC. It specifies CASSYGSGRESSYNEQFF.